What follows describes a single T cell receptor (beta chain). Its cognate antigen has yet to be identified. No base-level quality is on record; no much larger clone is a single base apart. The CDR3 regions of human TCRbeta chains were subjected to immunosequencing. The source study handled its data this way. Repertoire TCRs were checked for matches against a reference library of SARS-CoV-2-specific TCRs that had been generated using the MIRA antigen-specificity platform. Breadth meant the fraction of unique TCRs that were SARS-CoV-2-associated, whereas depth meant the fraction of total T cells that were SARS-CoV-2-associated. Using the MIRA data, each spike-specific TCR was assigned both to the spike region to which the TCR was reactive and to a CD4 or CD8 class. Log10-transformed breadth and depth values were compared by one-way ANOVA with Sidak's multiple comparisons tests. What TCRdb holds here is the immuneACCESS table cut down to in-frame rearrangements. Part of the clones is not present; checked against another copy, under half of the missing clones reflect an unresolved V gene, and the others are unexplained. From that table come the V and J calls and clone size; the DNA was used to work out D and trimming. This sample holds tens of thousands of clones; about nine tenths were observed only once. The ten largest account for 4.2% of the sample.

The source of the sample is a study of T cell responses to AZD1222 COVID-19 vaccine (dated by TCRdb to the early 2020s). At the level of the whole study: Because spike-specific TCR depth and breadth did not differ between the two schedules, AZD1222 recipients who got a second dose at roughly 4 weeks were pooled with those who got a second dose at roughly 12 weeks. TCR sequencing was performed for more than 230 trial participants, of whom some 200 were given two doses of AZD1222 and around 26 were given two doses of MenACWY control vaccine. Trial participants were enrolled into age subgroups of 18-55, 56-69 and 70-plus years, which contained roughly 150, 30 and 60 TCR-sequenced participants, respectively. Overall study outcomes, separate from this receptor: Because no samples from the day 14 peak response were available, repertoires could be characterized only after the peak T cell response. Participants were mostly white British and included more females than males, and it was suggested by the authors that clonal diversity may have been underestimated. Nearly half of unique spike-specific TCRs reportedly recognized epitopes outside regions mutated in the B.1.351 and B.1.1.7 variants. In the small 56-69-year group, the increase in depth fell short of significance, most likely because of low power. Conclusions about previously exposed vaccinees are limited because only six or seven AZD1222 recipients were SARS-CoV-2 seropositive at baseline. The vaccine-associated CD4 TCRs covered the entire spike protein, and the dominant responses fell in regions 160-218 and 743-854. After two AZD1222 doses, both the breadth and the depth of spike-specific TCRs were significantly higher than at day 0 and than in MenACWY recipients.

Taken with the paper, the label for time point translates to: baseline before first vaccination. Samples from vaccinated people were obtained from the UK trials COV001 and COV002, which included a single-blind randomized controlled phase 2/3 trial of AZD1222 (ChAdOx1 nCoV-19) in healthy adults. For TCRbeta chain sequencing, PBMC samples were collected from trial participants at day 0 and at day 28 after the second dose. The receptor's source is an adult in good health. The source material was peripheral blood, sampled on day 0 of AZD1222 vaccination.

The DNA reads TGTGCCAGCAGCCGCGATAAGGATCAGCCCCAGCATTTT. This encodes CASSRDKDQPQHF. Recombination joined TRBV7-3 with TRBJ1-5, with an unclear D gene assignment. V is reduced by 5 bases and J by 5 bases, leaving a spacing of 10 bases between them. CDR1 and CDR2 are read off the germline V gene as SGHTA and FQGTGA. Taken from cysteine to phenylalanine, the CDR3 has 13 residues. The CDR3 DNA has 39 bases and is translated from base 1.